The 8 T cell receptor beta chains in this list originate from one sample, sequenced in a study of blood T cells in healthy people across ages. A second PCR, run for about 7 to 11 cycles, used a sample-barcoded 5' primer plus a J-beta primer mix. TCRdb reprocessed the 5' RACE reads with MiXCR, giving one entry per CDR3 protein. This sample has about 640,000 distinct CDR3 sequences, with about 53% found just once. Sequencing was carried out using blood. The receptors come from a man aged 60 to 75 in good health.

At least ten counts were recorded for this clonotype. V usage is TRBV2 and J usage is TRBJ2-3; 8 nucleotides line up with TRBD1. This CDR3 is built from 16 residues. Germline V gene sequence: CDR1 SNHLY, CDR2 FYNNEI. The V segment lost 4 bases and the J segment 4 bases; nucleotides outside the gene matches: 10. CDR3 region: CASSGPRQGLADTQYF. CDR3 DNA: TGTGCCAGCAGTGGCCCGAGACAGGGGTTGGCAGATACGCAGTATTTT.

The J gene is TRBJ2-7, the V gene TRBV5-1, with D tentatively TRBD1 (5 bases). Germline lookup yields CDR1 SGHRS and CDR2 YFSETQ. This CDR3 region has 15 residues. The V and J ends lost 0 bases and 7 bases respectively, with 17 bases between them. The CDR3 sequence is CASSLAQPGSNEQYF. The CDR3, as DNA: TGCGCCAGCAGCTTGGCACAGCCAGGGTCCAATGAGCAGTACTTC.

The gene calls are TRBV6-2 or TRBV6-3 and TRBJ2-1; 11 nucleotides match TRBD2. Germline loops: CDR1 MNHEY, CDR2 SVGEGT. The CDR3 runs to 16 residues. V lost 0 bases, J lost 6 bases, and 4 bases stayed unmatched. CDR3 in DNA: TGTGCCAGCAGTTACTCTCTAGCGGGGGGCCTCAATGAGCAGTTCTTC. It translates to CASSYSLAGGLNEQFF.

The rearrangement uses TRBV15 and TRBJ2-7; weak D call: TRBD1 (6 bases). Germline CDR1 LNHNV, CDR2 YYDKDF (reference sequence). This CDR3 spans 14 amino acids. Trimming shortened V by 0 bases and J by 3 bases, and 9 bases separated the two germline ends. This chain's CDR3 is CATSRDGTLYEQYF. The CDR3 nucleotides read TGTGCCACCAGCAGAGATGGGACACTCTACGAGCAGTACTTC.

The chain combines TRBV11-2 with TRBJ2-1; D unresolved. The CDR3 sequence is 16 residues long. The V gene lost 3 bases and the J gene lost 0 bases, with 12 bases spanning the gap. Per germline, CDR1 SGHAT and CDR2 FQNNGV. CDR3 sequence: CASSFRIWSSYNEQFF. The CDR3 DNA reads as TGTGCCAGCAGCTTCCGTATTTGGAGCTCCTACAATGAGCAGTTCTTC.

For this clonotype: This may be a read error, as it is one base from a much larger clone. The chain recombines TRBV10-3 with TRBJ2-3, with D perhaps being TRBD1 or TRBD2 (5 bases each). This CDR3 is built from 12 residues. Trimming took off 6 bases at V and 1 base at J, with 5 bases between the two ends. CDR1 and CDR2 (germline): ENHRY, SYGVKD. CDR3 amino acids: CAIRGGTDTQYF. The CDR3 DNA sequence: TGTGCCATCAGGGGGGGCACAGATACGCAGTATTTT.

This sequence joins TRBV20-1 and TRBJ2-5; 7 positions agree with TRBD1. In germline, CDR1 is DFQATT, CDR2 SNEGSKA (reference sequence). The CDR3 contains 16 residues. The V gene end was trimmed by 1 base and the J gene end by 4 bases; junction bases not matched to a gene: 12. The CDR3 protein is CSARVLGQIGTETQYF. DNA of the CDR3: TGCAGTGCTAGAGTTTTGGGACAGATTGGAACAGAGACCCAGTACTTC.

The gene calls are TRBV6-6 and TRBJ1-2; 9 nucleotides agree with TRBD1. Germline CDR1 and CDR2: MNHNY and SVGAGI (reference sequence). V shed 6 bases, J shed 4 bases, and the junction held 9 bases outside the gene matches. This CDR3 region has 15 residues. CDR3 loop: CASRDTGGAVYGYTF. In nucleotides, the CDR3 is TGTGCCAGCAGAGATACAGGGGGCGCGGTCTATGGCTACACCTTC.